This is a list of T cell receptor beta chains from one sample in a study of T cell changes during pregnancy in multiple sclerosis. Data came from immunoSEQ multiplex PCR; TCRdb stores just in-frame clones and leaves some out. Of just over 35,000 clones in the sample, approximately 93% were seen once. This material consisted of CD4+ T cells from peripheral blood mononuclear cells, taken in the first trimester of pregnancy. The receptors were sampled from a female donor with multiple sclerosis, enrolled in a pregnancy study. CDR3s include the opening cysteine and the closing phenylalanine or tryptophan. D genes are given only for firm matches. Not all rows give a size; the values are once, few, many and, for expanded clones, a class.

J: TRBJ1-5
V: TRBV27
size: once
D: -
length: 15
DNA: TGTGCCAGCAGTCCCTTACAGGGTTCAAATCAGCCCCAGCATTTT
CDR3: CASSPLQGSNQPQHF

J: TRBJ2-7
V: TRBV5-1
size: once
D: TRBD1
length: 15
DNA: TGCGCCAGCAGCTTGGGGGACAGGGATTCCTACGAGCAGTACTTC
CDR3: CASSLGDRDSYEQYF

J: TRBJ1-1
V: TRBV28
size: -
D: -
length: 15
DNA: TGTGCCAGCAGTTTATCAGCAGGTGATTCCACTGAAGCTTTCTTT
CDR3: CASSLSAGDSTEAFF

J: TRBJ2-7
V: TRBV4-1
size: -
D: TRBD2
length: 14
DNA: TGCGCCAGCAGCCCCCCGGGGACTACCTACGAGCAGTACTTC
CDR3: CASSPPGTTYEQYF

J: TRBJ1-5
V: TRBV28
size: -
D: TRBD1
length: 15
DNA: TGTGCCAGCAGGCCTACAGGGGGTGGCGATCAGCCCCAGCATTTT
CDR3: CASRPTGGGDQPQHF

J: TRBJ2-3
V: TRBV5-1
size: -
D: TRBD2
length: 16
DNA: TGCGCCAGCAGCGGTCCCGGGACTAGAGGCACAGATACGCAGTATTTT
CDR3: CASSGPGTRGTDTQYF

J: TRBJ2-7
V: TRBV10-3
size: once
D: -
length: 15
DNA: TGTGCCATCAGTGAGACAGGGCAGAGCTCCTACGAGCAGTACTTC
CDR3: CAISETGQSSYEQYF

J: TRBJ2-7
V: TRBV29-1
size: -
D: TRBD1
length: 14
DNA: TGCAGCGTTGTCCCCGGGACAGGGGGCTACGAGCAGTACTTC
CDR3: CSVVPGTGGYEQYF

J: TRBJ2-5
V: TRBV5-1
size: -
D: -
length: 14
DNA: TGCGCCAGCAGCTTGGCCAACAGACAAGAGACCCAGTACTTC
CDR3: CASSLANRQETQYF

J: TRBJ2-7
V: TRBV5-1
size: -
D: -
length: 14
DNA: TGCGCCAGCAGGTTGGCTATCTTGGGGGGCGAGCAGTACTTC
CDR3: CASRLAILGGEQYF

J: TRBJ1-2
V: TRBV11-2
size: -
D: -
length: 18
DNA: TGTGCCAGCAGCTTAGATCGTCGGGGTATCCCCTCTAACTATGGCTACACCTTC
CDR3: CASSLDRRGIPSNYGYTF

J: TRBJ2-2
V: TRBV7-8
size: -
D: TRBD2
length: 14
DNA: TGTGCCAGCTTGACTAGCGGGAGGGCCGGGGAGCTGTTTTTT
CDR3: CASLTSGRAGELFF

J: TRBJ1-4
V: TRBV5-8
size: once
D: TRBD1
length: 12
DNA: TGTGCCAGCAGCAACACAGGGGTAAAACTGTTTTTT
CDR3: CASSNTGVKLFF

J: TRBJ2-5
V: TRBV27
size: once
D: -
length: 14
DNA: TGTGCCAGCATGCGCAGGCGGGATGGGGAGACCCAGTACTTC
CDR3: CASMRRRDGETQYF

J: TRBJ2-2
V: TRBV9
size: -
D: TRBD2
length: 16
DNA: TGTGCCAGCAGCGTAGTTAGCGGGATTAACACCGGGGAGCTGTTTTTT
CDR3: CASSVVSGINTGELFF

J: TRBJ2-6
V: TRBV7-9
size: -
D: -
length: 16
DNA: TGTGCCAGCAGCCCCCGGGGTCTCTCTGGGGCCAACGTCCTGACTTTC
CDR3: CASSPRGLSGANVLTF

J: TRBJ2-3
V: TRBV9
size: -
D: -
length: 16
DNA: TGTGCCAGCAGCGCCCTCACTAGCCGATTCACAGATACGCAGTATTTT
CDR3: CASSALTSRFTDTQYF

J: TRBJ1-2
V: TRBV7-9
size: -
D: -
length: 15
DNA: TGTGCCAGCAGCTTAGGAGGGAACAGCAACTATGGCTACACCTTC
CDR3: CASSLGGNSNYGYTF

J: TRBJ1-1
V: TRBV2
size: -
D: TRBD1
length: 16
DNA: TGTGCCAGCAGTGATCCCCCCAACAGGGGGCTAACTGAAGCTTTCTTT
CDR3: CASSDPPNRGLTEAFF

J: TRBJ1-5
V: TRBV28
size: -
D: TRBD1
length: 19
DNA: TGTGCCAGCAGTTTACCATCAGGATCCGGACAGGGTAGCAATCAGCCCCAGCATTTT
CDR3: CASSLPSGSGQGSNQPQHF

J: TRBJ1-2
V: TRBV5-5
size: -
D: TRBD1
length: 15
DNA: TGTGCCAGCAGCACGGTAGACAGGGCACTGGGGGGCTACACCTTC
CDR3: CASSTVDRALGGYTF